The source of this TCR beta chain is a study of shared clonotypes between healthy human individuals. Positive CCR7 selection of CD45RO-negative cells yielded the naive CD8 cells, and terminally differentiated effector memory CD45RA+ cells were excluded. The study drew all its donors from Caucasian adults living in Nashville, Tennessee. Study-wide results and limits: Rarefaction analysis demonstrated incomplete sorted-subset sequencing notwithstanding large depth. Relative to their counterparts shared across all four donors, non-shared clonotypes exhibited diminished generation probabilities.

This clone has only one observation. Its antigen is as yet unknown. The repertoire was sequenced with immunoSEQ multiplex PCR; TCRdb's copy has only in-frame clones and lacks some. The sample carries roughly 2,000,000 clones, 93% recorded once. Trimming stripped 5 bases from V and 6 bases from J, with 19 bases between. Germline CDR1 reads MNHEY; CDR2 reads SMNVEV (reference sequence). The CDR3 has 15 amino acids. Source material: naive CD8+ T cells from PBMCs. The chain combines TRBV27 with TRBJ1-2, with D uncertain. This receptor was taken from a man aged 18-30 years in good health. Some clones in this sample may be carry-over from other donors' samples. CDR3 nucleotide sequence: TGTGCCAGCAGTCCCTGGGTTTCCCGAGCCCATGGCTACACCTTC. Its translation: CASSPWVSRAHGYTF.